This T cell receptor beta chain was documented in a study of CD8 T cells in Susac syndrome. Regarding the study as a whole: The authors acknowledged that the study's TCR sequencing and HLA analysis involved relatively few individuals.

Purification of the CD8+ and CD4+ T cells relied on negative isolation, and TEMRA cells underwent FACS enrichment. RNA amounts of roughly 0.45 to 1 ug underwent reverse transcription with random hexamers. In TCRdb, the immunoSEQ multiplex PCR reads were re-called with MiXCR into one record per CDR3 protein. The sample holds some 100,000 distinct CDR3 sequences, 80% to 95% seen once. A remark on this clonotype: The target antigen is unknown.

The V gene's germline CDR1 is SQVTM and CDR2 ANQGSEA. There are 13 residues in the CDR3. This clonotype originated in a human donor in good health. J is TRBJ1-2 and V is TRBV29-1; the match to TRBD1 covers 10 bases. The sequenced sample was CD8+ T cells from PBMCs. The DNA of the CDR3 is TGCTCAGTCCCGGGACAGGGGAACTATGGCTACACCTTC. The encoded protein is CSVPGQGNYGYTF. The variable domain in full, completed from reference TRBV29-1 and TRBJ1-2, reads SAVISQKPSRDICQRGTSLTIQCQVDSQVTMMFWYRQQPGQSLTLIATANQGSEATYESGFVIDKFPISRPNLTFSTLTVSNMSPEDSSIYLCSVPGQGNYGYTFGSGTRLTVV.